This T cell receptor (beta chain) was obtained from a study of breast tumors, draining lymph nodes, adjacent tissues. The CDR3 runs to 20 residues. The V and J ends lost 6 bases and 4 bases respectively, with 31 bases between them. Germline values: CDR1 MNHEY, CDR2 SMNVEV (reference sequence). Notes on this clonotype: Its specificity is not known.

Findings of the study overall: Luminal-like breast cancer showed significantly greater tumor-nontumor repertoire similarity than basal-like breast cancer did. Tumor repertoires ranked between lymph nodes and nontumor tissue in diversity, with V and J gene preferences.

The lymph nodes were axillary draining lymph nodes from breast cancer patients. Via MiXCR, TCRdb re-called the multiplex PCR reads, giving one row per CDR3 protein. The sample holds about 180,000 distinct CDR3 sequences, around 35% seen once. The receptor was derived from a female donor with breast cancer. Some clones in this sample may be carry-over from other donors' samples. Sequencing input: axillary lymph node tissue. This chain connects TRBV27 to TRBJ2-1, with unresolved D. The CDR3 DNA follows: TGTGCCAGCAGCCCGTATCCCCCGGAAGGTGGAGCGTCTAGGTACAATGAGCAGTTCTTC. Protein sequence: CASSPYPPEGGASRYNEQFF.